The 26 T cell receptor beta chains below all came from one sample that was sequenced in a study of shared clonotypes between healthy human individuals. Cells designated naive CD8 were CD45RO-negative and were positively selected for CCR7, with terminally differentiated effector memory CD45RA+ cells excluded. The repertoire was sequenced with immunoSEQ multiplex PCR; TCRdb's copy has only in-frame clones and lacks some. Here the sample spans hundreds of thousands of clones, 92% being singletons. The sequenced sample consisted of naive CD8+ T cells sorted from blood. Every receptor here comes from a man under 40 in good health.

The chain has TRBV6-1 and TRBJ2-5; D might be TRBD2 (6 bases). This CDR3 is built from 15 residues. Germline V gene data show CDR1 as MNHNS and CDR2 as SASEGT. Deletions cut 6 bases from V and 2 bases from J, with 16 bases between. CDR3 loop: CASSPELAKQETQYF. CDR3 bases: TGTGCCAGCAGCCCCGAGCTAGCGAAACAAGAGACCCAGTACTTC.

The chain is built from TRBV5-4 and TRBJ2-7; D ambiguous. CDR3 size: 15 residues. CDR1 and CDR2 (germline): SGHNT, YYREEE (reference sequence). V was pared by 7 bases and J by 2 bases, with 19 bases between. The CDR3 region is CASGRPKDGTYEQYF. DNA for the CDR3: TGTGCCAGCGGCCGACCCAAGGACGGAACCTACGAGCAGTACTTC.

A single count supports this clone. This chain joins TRBV5-1 and TRBJ2-5; TRBD1 matches 7 bases. The junction had 4 bases not matched to a gene; V was cut back by 1 base and J by 1 base. Germline V gene sequence: CDR1 SGHRS, CDR2 YFSETQ. This CDR3 contains 15 residues. CDR3 amino acids: CASSLWAGGQETQYF. DNA for the CDR3: TGCGCCAGCAGCTTGTGGGCAGGGGGCCAAGAGACCCAGTACTTC.

For the CDR3, the DNA is TGTGCCAGCAGCGTAGGGGGAAGGGAGACTAGCGTCGCCTACAATGAGCAGTTCTTC. Translated, it gives CASSVGGRETSVAYNEQFF. The chain couples TRBV9 to TRBJ2-1; 8 nucleotides line up with TRBD2. Germline trimming cut 0 bases from V and 2 bases from J; bases unmatched to any gene: 13. Germline V CDR1 and CDR2: SGDLS, YYNGEE. The CDR3 extends over 19 amino acids.

V and J are TRBV7-9 and TRBJ2-7, with D uncertain. The germline V gene encodes CDR1 SEHNR and CDR2 FQNEAQ (reference sequence). The CDR3 totals 14 residues. The germline V and J ends were trimmed by 6 bases and 2 bases, with 14 bases remaining between them. The CDR3 here is CASRGSLGPYEQYF. The CDR3 DNA sequence: TGTGCCAGCAGAGGGTCTCTTGGTCCCTACGAGCAGTACTTC. Full variable domain (remainder filled in from reference TRBV7-9 and TRBJ2-7): DTGVSQNPRHKITKRGQNVTFRCDPISEHNRLYWYRQTLGQGPEFLTYFQNEAQLEKSRLLSDRFSAERPKGSFSTLEIQRTEQGDSAMYLCASRGSLGPYEQYFGPGTRLTVT.

The chain uses TRBV7-9 and TRBJ2-5; D gene ambiguous. Germline loops: CDR1 SEHNR, CDR2 FQNEAQ (reference sequence). V lost 1 base to trimming and J lost 9 bases, with 3 bases between them. The CDR3 is 10 residues long. In DNA form, the CDR3 reads TGTGCCAGCAGCTTAGACCCCCAGTACTTC. It specifies CASSLDPQYF.

The chain employs TRBV27 and TRBJ2-1; 9 bases are shared with TRBD1. V shed 2 bases, J shed 8 bases, and the junction held 4 bases outside the gene matches. Germline CDR1 reads MNHEY; CDR2 reads SMNVEV (reference sequence). The CDR3 sequence is 14 residues long. The CDR3, as DNA: TGTGCCAGCAGTTTACGGGACAGGGCGGATGAGCAGTTCTTC. Translation: CASSLRDRADEQFF.

The chain is built from TRBV9 and TRBJ2-3, with 8 bases matching TRBD1. This CDR3 has 15 amino acids. Germline V gene lookup returns CDR1 SGDLS and CDR2 YYNGEE. The ends lost 0 bases at V and 6 bases at J; junction bases unmatched: 6. CDR3 residues: CASSVGGQAIDTQYF. The CDR3 region has the DNA TGTGCCAGCAGCGTAGGGGGACAGGCGATCGATACGCAGTATTTT.

V and J are TRBV5-4 and TRBJ2-7; 9 nucleotides line up with TRBD1. Looked up from germline, CDR1 is SGHNT and CDR2 is YYREEE (reference sequence). The CDR3 consists of 14 residues. The ends lost 4 bases at V and 7 bases at J; junction bases unmatched: 9. The DNA of the CDR3 is TGTGCCAGCAGCCCACGGACAGGGGCGAGTGAGCAGTACTTC. It codes for CASSPRTGASEQYF.

Remarks on this clone: The same CDR3 arises from other DNA sequences in this sample as well. This chain links TRBV11-2 with TRBJ2-7; D not certain. Germline loops: CDR1 SGHAT, CDR2 FQNNGV. This CDR3 comprises 12 residues. V lost 3 bases to trimming and J lost 3 bases, with 6 bases between them. This CDR3 is CASSLDDYEQYF. The CDR3 coding sequence is TGTGCCAGCAGCTTGGACGACTACGAGCAGTACTTC.

The V gene is TRBV28, the J gene TRBJ2-1; 8 bases match TRBD2. The CDR3 totals 16 residues. The J segment lost 8 bases and the V segment lost 5 bases, leaving 14 bases of the junction unmatched. Looked up from germline, CDR1 is MDHEN and CDR2 is SYDVKM. This CDR3 is CASSDIRAGVADEQFF. DNA of the CDR3: TGTGCCAGCAGTGATATAAGAGCGGGAGTCGCCGATGAGCAGTTCTTC.

This clone has just one count. Relative to the germline gene, one junction end is altered; a read error may explain this. The rearrangement uses TRBV7-7 and TRBJ2-1; D is unclear. The CDR3 spans 15 residues. CDR1 is SSHAT, CDR2 FNYEAQ, per germline (reference sequence). The CDR3 nucleotides are TGTGCTAGCAGCTCCGCTCCAAACTCCTACAATGAGCAGTTCTTC. It is translated as CASSSAPNSYNEQFF.

The rearrangement links TRBV7-2 to TRBJ1-5; D remains unclear. The V end lost 3 bases, the J end lost 4 bases, and 10 bases lay between the germline ends. Germline assignment: CDR1 SGHTA and CDR2 FQGNSA. This CDR3 contains 14 residues. The CDR3 bases are TGTGCCAGCAGCTTCTCAGGCTTGAATCAGCCCCAGCATTTT. As protein: CASSFSGLNQPQHF.

The genes are TRBV19 and TRBJ2-2; D remains ambiguous. The germline CDR1 and CDR2 sequences are LNHDA and SQIVND (reference sequence). V was pared by 5 bases and J by 3 bases, with 7 bases between. The CDR3 spans 13 residues. The CDR3 DNA sequence: TGTGCCAGTAGTGTTCCGTACACCGGGGAGCTGTTTTTT. Its translation is CASSVPYTGELFF.

This clone was seen once. The J gene is TRBJ2-2, the V gene TRBV2; D remains ambiguous. CDR1 SNHLY and CDR2 FYNNEI come from the germline V gene. CDR3 length equals 12 residues. V shed 6 bases and J shed 6 bases, with 8 bases lying between them. The CDR3 region has the DNA TGTGCCAGCAGGGCCTCGGCCGGGGAGCTGTTTTTT. It specifies CASRASAGELFF. The complete variable domain, with remaining parts taken from reference TRBV2 and TRBJ2-2, reads EPEVTQTPSHQVTQMGQEVILRCVPISNHLYFYWYRQILGQKVEFLVSFYNNEISEKSEIFDDQFSVERPDGSNFTLKIRSTKLEDSAMYFCASRASAGELFFGEGSRLTVL.

The chain uses TRBV11-2 and TRBJ2-7; 9 nucleotides align to TRBD2. Germline CDR1 is SGHAT and CDR2 is FQNNGV. Trimming removed 1 base from V and 7 bases from J; junction bases left unmatched: 8. The length of the CDR3 is 15 residues. The CDR3, as DNA: TGTGCCAGCAGCTTAGCGAGTTCGGCGGGAGGGGAGCAGTACTTC. Protein: CASSLASSAGGEQYF.

V gene TRBV6-5 combines with J gene TRBJ2-7; no reliable D call. V was clipped by 8 bases and J by 1 base, with 6 bases between them. CDR3 length: 11 amino acids. The germline V gene encodes CDR1 MNHEY and CDR2 SVGAGI. CDR3: CASGISYEQYF. Written as DNA, the CDR3 is TGTGCCAGCGGTATATCCTACGAGCAGTACTTC.

V is TRBV4-1 and J is TRBJ2-1; D remains unclear. Germline V gene sequence: CDR1 MGHRA, CDR2 YSYEKL. The CDR3 is made up of 14 amino acids. Deletions cut 0 bases from V and 5 bases from J, with 8 bases between. This chain's CDR3 is CASSQDSGDNEQFF. CDR3 bases: TGCGCCAGCAGCCAAGATTCTGGGGACAATGAGCAGTTCTTC.

The chain is built from TRBV5-1 and TRBJ1-1; 9 bases line up with TRBD1. With V trimmed by 3 bases and J by 3 bases, 18 bases remained unmatched. Germline assignment: CDR1 SGHRS and CDR2 YFSETQ. This CDR3 has 19 residues. The chain's CDR3 is CASSWGTGLIPSKDTEAFF. Here the CDR3 DNA reads TGCGCCAGCAGCTGGGGGACAGGGTTAATCCCTTCTAAGGACACTGAAGCTTTCTTT.

This clone has only a few counts. The V gene is TRBV11-2, the J gene TRBJ2-2; D not resolved. In germline, CDR1 is SGHAT, CDR2 FQNNGV. The CDR3 extends over 12 amino acids. Between the trimmed V and J ends, which lost 3 bases and 4 bases, there was a span of 3 bases. The CDR3 nucleotides are TGTGCCAGCAGCTTGGGCACCGGGGAGCTGTTTTTT. Translating gives CASSLGTGELFF.

The J gene is TRBJ2-1, the V gene TRBV7-6; 9 nucleotides match TRBD2. After removal of 5 bases from V and 8 bases from J, the junction contained 10 bases not matched to a gene. The germline V gene has CDR1 SGHVS and CDR2 FNYEAQ. The CDR3 sequence is 15 residues long. The CDR3 coding sequence is TGTGCCAGCAGCCCGGTGCTAGCGGGACACTATGAGCAGTTCTTC. Amino acids: CASSPVLAGHYEQFF.

This clone was counted once. The V call is TRBV28, the J call TRBJ2-7; TRBD2 matches at 13 bases. After removal of 4 bases from V and 3 bases from J, the junction contained 6 bases not matched to a gene. This CDR3 spans 16 amino acids. The germline V gene has CDR1 MDHEN and CDR2 SYDVKM. In nucleotides, the CDR3 is TGTGCCAGCAGTTCCCCGGGACTAGCGGGAAACTACGAGCAGTACTTC. This encodes CASSSPGLAGNYEQYF.

The rearrangement joins TRBV7-9 to TRBJ2-1; D uncertain. V was trimmed by 2 bases and J by 9 bases, leaving 8 bases between them. The length of the CDR3 is 12 residues. The germline CDR1 and CDR2 sequences are SEHNR and FQNEAQ (reference sequence). CDR3 nucleotides: TGTGCCAGCAGCTTATCCCCTACTGAGCAGTTCTTC. It encodes CASSLSPTEQFF.

The chain uses TRBV15 and TRBJ1-2; 9 nucleotides match TRBD1. In germline, CDR1 is LNHNV, CDR2 YYDKDF (reference sequence). V was clipped by 3 bases and J by 8 bases; unmatched bases: 10. The CDR3 has 15 residues. CDR3 loop: CATSSSGTGLEGYTF. DNA of the CDR3: TGTGCCACCAGCAGCTCGGGGACAGGGTTGGAAGGCTACACCTTC. The full variable domain, completed using reference TRBV15 and TRBJ1-2, is DAMVIQNPRYQVTQFGKPVTLSCSQTLNHNVMYWYQQKSSQAPKLLFHYYDKDFNNEADTPDNFQSRRPNTSFCFLDIRSPGLGDTAMYLCATSSSGTGLEGYTFGSGTRLTVV.

In regard to this clone: The same CDR3 arises from other DNA sequences in this sample as well. The chain couples TRBV19 to TRBJ2-7, with D uncertain. The ends were cut back, 3 bases at V and 1 base at J, with 10 bases in the middle. This CDR3 region has 14 residues. The V gene's germline CDR1 is LNHDA and CDR2 SQIVND (reference sequence). CDR3 sequence reads: CASSIALSSYEQYF. DNA of the CDR3: TGTGCCAGTAGTATCGCGTTAAGTTCCTACGAGCAGTACTTC.

V usage is TRBV2 and J usage is TRBJ2-7; D remains ambiguous. Trimming removed 8 bases from V and 2 bases from J, with 10 bases in between. The CDR3 spans 12 residues. CDR1 is SNHLY and CDR2 is FYNNEI in the germline V gene. The CDR3 nucleotides are TGTGCCAGCGTTCAGGCGCCCTACGAGCAGTACTTC. This codes for CASVQAPYEQYF.